The 19 T cell receptor beta chains below come from one sample, sequenced in a study of T cells after yellow fever vaccination. Each CDR3 protein is one row after TCRdb ran MiXCR on the 5' RACE reads. The sample lists some 400,000 distinct CDR3 sequences; approximately 19% were seen once. The material sequenced was PBMCs, taken before the yellow fever booster vaccination. These receptors all come from a man between 18 and 29 years old who received the YFV17D yellow fever vaccine.

This clonotype has more than one count but fewer than ten. This chain uses TRBV6-2 or TRBV6-3 with TRBJ2-5; D might be TRBD2 (5 bases). The CDR3 has 15 residues. V dropped 6 bases and J dropped 5 bases, with 19 bases sitting between them. Per germline, CDR1 MNHEY and CDR2 SVGEGT. The CDR3 DNA reads TGTGCCAGCAGGAACGGTCGGAGGTGGGTCGAGACCCAGTACTTC. As protein: CASRNGRRWVETQYF.

V is TRBV4-3 and J is TRBJ2-1; 8 nucleotides line up with TRBD1. The CDR3 is 14 amino acids. Trimming cost V 1 base and J 9 bases; bases outside gene matches: 5. CDR1 is LGHNA and CDR2 is YSLEER in the germline V gene. CDR3 sequence reads: CASSQGQGLGEQFF. In nucleotides, the CDR3 is TGCGCCAGCAGCCAAGGACAGGGGCTGGGTGAGCAGTTCTTC.

The sample holds a few counts of this clonotype. V and J are TRBV10-3 and TRBJ2-3; TRBD2 matches at 8 bases. V trimming: 6 bases; J trimming: 5 bases; junction bases outside the gene matches: 7. This CDR3 contains 14 residues. Germline CDR1 and CDR2: ENHRY and SYGVKD. CDR3 coding DNA: TGTGCCATCAGGCCGGGGGGGCCGCGAGATACGCAGTATTTT. Its translation: CAIRPGGPRDTQYF.

This clonotype turned up a few times. The J gene is TRBJ2-5, the V gene TRBV5-4, with TRBD2 matching over 11 bases. Germline V gene sequence: CDR1 SGHNT, CDR2 YYREEE (reference sequence). The CDR3 has 15 amino acids. The V and J ends lost 4 bases and 5 bases, in that order; junction bases with no gene match: 7. The CDR3 sequence is CASSLTSGVQETQYF. CDR3 coding DNA: TGTGCCAGCAGCCTGACTAGCGGGGTACAGGAGACCCAGTACTTC.

The rearrangement links TRBV4-2 to TRBJ1-1; TRBD1 might be the D (6 bases). Germline values: CDR1 LGHNA, CDR2 YNFKEQ. The CDR3 runs 15 residues. V dropped 4 bases and J dropped 1 base, with 13 bases sitting between them. CDR3 sequence reads: CASSLRGGSNTEAFF. The CDR3 DNA follows: TGTGCCAGCAGCCTCCGAGGGGGGTCGAACACTGAAGCTTTCTTT.

This clonotype has more than one count but fewer than ten. This sequence joins TRBV29-1 and TRBJ1-1; 9 bases map to TRBD1. This CDR3 is built from 13 residues. Germline values: CDR1 SQVTM, CDR2 ANQGSEA. Trimming cost V 4 bases and J 7 bases; bases outside gene matches: 7. The CDR3 region has the DNA TGCAGCGTTGGGACAGGGGAGTTTCTTGAAGCTTTCTTT. Translated, it gives CSVGTGEFLEAFF.

The V gene is TRBV5-1, the J gene TRBJ1-2; perhaps TRBD1 as D (5 bases). Per germline, CDR1 SGHRS and CDR2 YFSETQ. The V end lost 4 bases, the J end lost 8 bases, and 24 bases lay between the germline ends. This CDR3 is 16 amino acids long. The CDR3 DNA reads TGCGCCAGCAGCGTACCACGGGACGGCCTATGGAGGGGCTACACCTTC. It is translated as CASSVPRDGLWRGYTF.

This clonotype appeared many times. DNA for the CDR3: TGTGCCAGCAGCCCCGCCAATGAGCAGTTCTTC. Residues: CASSPANEQFF. This chain uses TRBV7-2 with TRBJ2-1; no clear D gene. CDR1 and CDR2 (germline): SGHTA, FQGNSA. With 5 bases removed from V and 6 bases from J, the gap between germline ends came to 5 bases. The CDR3 totals 11 residues.

The V call is TRBV7-7, the J call TRBJ2-1; 11 bases are a match to TRBD1. Germline values: CDR1 SSHAT, CDR2 FNYEAQ (reference sequence). The CDR3 totals 16 residues. With V trimmed by 3 bases and J by 5 bases, 6 bases remained unmatched. As DNA, the CDR3 is TGTGCCAGCAGCTTTGGCGGGACAGGGGGTGACAATGAGCAGTTCTTC. It translates to CASSFGGTGGDNEQFF.

This clonotype was counted between two and nine times. The chain uses TRBV7-9 and TRBJ2-5, with D possibly matching TRBD2 (6 bases). The ends were cut back, 6 bases at V and 0 bases at J, with 20 bases in the middle. The CDR3 totals 17 residues. Germline CDR1 reads SEHNR; CDR2 reads FQNEAQ (reference sequence). The CDR3 loop is CASSQLARGDDQETQYF. As DNA, the CDR3 is TGTGCCAGCAGTCAGCTAGCGCGTGGTGATGACCAAGAGACCCAGTACTTC.

The rearrangement links TRBV6-6 to TRBJ2-7; the D call may be TRBD1 or TRBD2 (7 bases each). V was clipped by 2 bases and J by 2 bases, with 13 bases between them. This CDR3 has 15 amino acids. In germline, CDR1 is MNHNY, CDR2 SVGAGI (reference sequence). In DNA, the CDR3 is TGTGCCAGCAGTTACGGCAGGGGGGGAACCTACGAGCAGTACTTC. The encoded protein is CASSYGRGGTYEQYF.

This clonotype was seen a handful of times. V usage is TRBV7-2 and J usage is TRBJ2-3; 12 nucleotides align to TRBD1. CDR3 size: 15 residues. V shed 5 bases and J 7 bases; nucleotides not matched to a gene: 7. Germline CDR1 and CDR2: SGHTA and FQGNSA. The CDR3, as DNA: TGTGCCAGCAGCCCAGGGACAGGGGGCCAGCATACGCAGTATTTT. This gives the protein CASSPGTGGQHTQYF. The full variable domain, its missing parts supplied by reference TRBV7-2 and TRBJ2-3, is GAGVSQSPSNKVTEKGKDVELRCDPISGHTALYWYRQSLGQGLEFLIYFQGNSAPDKSGLPSDRFSAERTGGSVSTLTIQRTQQEDSAVYLCASSPGTGGQHTQYFGPGTRLTVL.

This clonotype has only a few counts. The rearrangement joins TRBV6-6 to TRBJ2-5, with D possibly being TRBD1 or TRBD2 (5 bases each). Germline V gives CDR1 MNHNY, CDR2 SVGAGI (reference sequence). This CDR3 is built from 14 residues. Trimming cost V 0 bases and J 5 bases, with 10 bases left between them. The CDR3 region is CASSYSRGGETQYF. The CDR3 bases are TGTGCCAGCAGTTACTCGAGGGGCGGGGAGACCCAGTACTTC.

V gene TRBV6-6 combines with J gene TRBJ2-1, with TRBD2 matching over 7 bases. Germline values: CDR1 MNHNY, CDR2 SVGAGI (reference sequence). The CDR3 totals 17 residues. V shed 2 bases, J shed 3 bases, and the junction held 10 bases outside the gene matches. CDR3 in DNA: TGTGCCAGCAGTTACCCTTCCAGCGGGGTCAGCTACAATGAGCAGTTCTTC. This sequence encodes CASSYPSSGVSYNEQFF.

The genes are TRBV27 and TRBJ2-7; D uncertain. This CDR3 has 13 amino acids. Trimming removed 5 bases from V and 6 bases from J, with 14 bases in between. Per the germline V gene, CDR1 is MNHEY and CDR2 is SMNVEV (reference sequence). The CDR3 is CASSPRGFSEQYV. As DNA, the CDR3 is TGTGCCAGCAGTCCCCGTGGGTTCTCCGAGCAGTACGTC.

The sample holds a few counts of this clonotype. The chain uses TRBV5-4 and TRBJ2-7, with D perhaps matching TRBD1 (5 bases). CDR1 and CDR2 from the germline V gene are SGHNT and YYREEE (reference sequence). The V gene lost 7 bases and the J gene lost 5 bases, with 16 bases spanning the gap. This CDR3 comprises 13 residues. CDR3: CASSSTPQDEQYV. The CDR3 nucleotides are TGTGCCAGCTCCTCAACCCCACAGGACGAGCAGTACGTC.

The J gene is TRBJ1-1, the V gene TRBV7-9; D not certain. The V gene lost 6 bases and the J gene lost 3 bases, with 11 bases spanning the gap. In germline, CDR1 is SEHNR, CDR2 FQNEAQ (reference sequence). The CDR3 totals 13 residues. The CDR3 loop reads CASRDTDYTEAFF. Written as DNA, the CDR3 is TGTGCCAGCAGGGATACAGACTACACTGAAGCTTTCTTT.

There are a few counts of this clonotype. The V and J genes are TRBV6-1 and TRBJ2-5; TRBD2 might be the D (6 bases). Germline CDR1 reads MNHNS; CDR2 reads SASEGT. The CDR3 consists of 16 residues. V dropped 2 bases and J dropped 0 bases, with 13 bases sitting between them. The CDR3 region is CASSELRGSNQETQYF. CDR3 bases: TGTGCCAGCAGTGAATTACGGGGGTCCAACCAAGAGACCCAGTACTTC.

J is TRBJ2-2 and V is TRBV5-1; perhaps TRBD2 as D (5 bases). Trimming took 0 bases from V and 3 from J, leaving 12 bases between them. Germline V gene lookup returns CDR1 SGHRS and CDR2 YFSETQ. The CDR3 runs to 16 residues. The CDR3 is CASSLAGGRDTGELFF. CDR3 nucleotides: TGCGCCAGCAGCTTGGCCGGCGGGCGGGACACCGGGGAGCTGTTTTTT.